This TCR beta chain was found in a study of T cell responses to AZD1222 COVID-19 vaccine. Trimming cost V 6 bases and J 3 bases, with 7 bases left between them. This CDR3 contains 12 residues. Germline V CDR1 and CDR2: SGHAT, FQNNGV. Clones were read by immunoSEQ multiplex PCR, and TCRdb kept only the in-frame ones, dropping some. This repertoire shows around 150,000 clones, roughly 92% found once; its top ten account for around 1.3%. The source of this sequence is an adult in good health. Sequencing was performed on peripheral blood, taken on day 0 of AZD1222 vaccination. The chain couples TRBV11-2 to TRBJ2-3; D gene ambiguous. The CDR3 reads CASRFITDTQYF. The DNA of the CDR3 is TGTGCCAGCAGATTCATAACAGATACGCAGTATTTT.